Each of the 11 T cell receptor beta chains below was sequenced from the same sample in a study of T cells after yellow fever vaccination. Each CDR3 protein gets one entry after TCRdb re-called the 5' RACE reads with MiXCR. The sample lists about 32,000 distinct CDR3 sequences, 6.6% seen once, with about 20% in the top ten. The sequences come from PBMCs, either bulk or a sorted T-cell subset (CD4+, CD8+, memory, or dextramer-sorted; not recorded which), collected on the day of the first yellow fever vaccination. These receptors all come from a man between 18 and 35 years old who received the YFV17D yellow fever vaccine.

The table lists this clonotype with many counts. The rearrangement joins TRBV6-1 to TRBJ2-7, with a weak D call TRBD2 (5 bases). The germline gives CDR1 MNHNS, CDR2 SASEGT. V was trimmed by 6 bases and J by 2 bases, leaving 14 bases between them. This CDR3 contains 14 residues. The CDR3 protein is CASSPRRATYEQYV. Here the CDR3 DNA reads TGTGCCAGCAGCCCTCGGCGGGCCACCTACGAGCAGTACGTC.

The J gene is TRBJ2-3, the V gene TRBV7-3; 8 bases align to TRBD2. The CDR3 extends over 13 amino acids. CDR1 SGHTA and CDR2 FQGTGA come from the germline V gene. Germline trimming cut 3 bases from V and 6 bases from J; bases unmatched to any gene: 2. In nucleotides, the CDR3 is TGTGCCAGCAGCTTCGGGGGGGCGGATACGCAGTATTTT. Protein sequence: CASSFGGADTQYF.

This clonotype has ten or more counts. This chain links TRBV5-1 with TRBJ2-1; 10 bases agree with TRBD1. The CDR3 totals 14 residues. Germline-derived CDR1 and CDR2 are SGHRS and YFSETQ. The junction had 4 bases not matched to a gene; V was cut back by 2 bases and J by 8 bases. CDR3: CASSFGQGEDEQFF. DNA of the CDR3: TGCGCCAGCAGCTTCGGACAGGGGGAGGATGAGCAGTTCTTC.

As for this clonotype: This clone may be a read error of a much larger clone one base away. The J gene is TRBJ1-5, the V gene TRBV6-1; D is unresolved. Germline assignment: CDR1 MNHNS and CDR2 SASEGT. The CDR3 has 17 residues. V was clipped by 7 bases and J by 9 bases, with 28 bases between them. The CDR3: CASIDAVVEGALRPQHF. The CDR3 coding sequence is TGTGCCAGCATCGACGCCGTGGTGGAGGGAGCCTTACGGCCCCAGCATTTT.

The chain joins TRBV7-8 to TRBJ1-5; D might be TRBD1 (5 bases). The CDR3 length is 15 residues. Germline lookup yields CDR1 SGHVS and CDR2 FQNEAQ. V was pared by 4 bases and J by 7 bases, with 17 bases between. The CDR3 DNA reads TGTGCCAGCAGCTCGTTCCAGGGCCCAAGACAGCCCCAGCATTTT. As protein: CASSSFQGPRQPQHF.

This clonotype was picked up one time. Since a much larger clone is just one base distant, this may be a read error. This chain links TRBV25-1 with TRBJ1-1; D may be TRBD1 (6 bases). Germline V gives CDR1 MGHDK, CDR2 SYGVNS. The CDR3 contains 12 residues. DNA for the CDR3: TGTGCCAGCATTGAACAGGGAACTGAAGCTTTCTTT. Translated: CASIEQGTEAFF.

This clonotype was recorded many times. V gene TRBV5-6 combines with J gene TRBJ1-6; D possibly corresponds to TRBD1 (5 bases). Trimming shortened V by 0 bases and J by 9 bases, and 10 bases separated the two germline ends. The CDR3 is 14 residues long. Germline V gene data show CDR1 as SGHDT and CDR2 as YYEEEE. The CDR3 DNA sequence: TGTGCCAGCAGCTTGGGTCTTGGGGGTTCACCCCTCCACTTT. Translating it yields CASSLGLGGSPLHF.

The table lists this clonotype with a few counts. The rearrangement uses TRBV5-4 and TRBJ1-6; the D gene is possibly TRBD1 (5 bases). The CDR3 sequence is 14 residues long. From germline, CDR1 is SGHNT and CDR2 YYREEE (reference sequence). V was clipped by 5 bases and J by 5 bases, with 11 bases between them. The CDR3 is CASRNRDDNSPLHF. The DNA of the CDR3 is TGTGCCAGCAGGAACCGGGACGATAATTCACCCCTCCACTTT.

This clonotype was seen at least ten times. This rearrangement joins TRBV12-3 or TRBV12-4 to TRBJ2-7; the D gene is possibly TRBD1 (6 bases). The CDR3 consists of 13 residues. Trimming removed 4 bases from V and 3 bases from J, with 10 bases in between. As DNA, the CDR3 is TGTGCCAGCAGTTGGGAAGGGGGCTACGAGCAGTACTTC. It translates to CASSWEGGYEQYF.

This clonotype was counted at least ten times. J is TRBJ2-1 and V is TRBV4-3, with TRBD2 identical over 8 bases. V lost 0 bases to trimming and J lost 1 base; unmatched junction nucleotides: 2. CDR1 LGHNA and CDR2 YSLEER come from the germline V gene. This CDR3 is 16 amino acids long. CDR3 residues: CASSQELAESYNEQFF. CDR3 bases: TGCGCCAGCAGCCAAGAACTAGCGGAATCCTACAATGAGCAGTTCTTC.

This clonotype occurred many times. The genes are TRBV5-1 and TRBJ2-5; D uncertain. The CDR3 covers 13 residues. Trimming pared 0 bases from V and 0 bases from J, leaving 3 bases between. Germline CDR1 is SGHRS and CDR2 is YFSETQ. The CDR3 loop reads CASSLGNQETQYF. Written as DNA, the CDR3 is TGCGCCAGCAGCTTGGGAAACCAAGAGACCCAGTACTTC.